This TCR beta chain was recovered during a study of T cells in Graves' hyperthyroidism and ophthalmopathy. Overall study: It was at initial diagnosis, before any treatment, that peripheral blood was collected.

Germline-derived CDR1 and CDR2 are SGHTA and FQGNSA. Between the trimmed V and J ends, which lost 6 bases and 5 bases, there was a span of 23 bases. CDR3 length equals 17 residues. Orbital computed tomography, thyroid ultrasound, serum thyroxine and TRAb, and clinical symptoms together informed the diagnoses. Note on this clonotype: Its antigen is not identified.

Amplified TCR beta CDR3 regions derived from RNA transcripts. When the TCR CDR3 underwent first-round RT-PCR, the HTBI primer set was used. TCRdb processed the multiplex PCR reads anew with MiXCR; each CDR3 protein has one entry. In the table there are 800,000 or so distinct CDR3 sequences, roughly 40% of which are singletons. Notes on the study in general: Ophthalmopathy was identified by the model a median 6.5 months ahead of onset.

Material: blood. V and J are TRBV7-2 and TRBJ1-5, with unresolved D. The source of this sequence is a man aged 18 to 30 with Graves' hyperthyroidism. The CDR3 region has the DNA TGTGCCAGCAGTTCCCCCGGACTTTCTGATGGGGATCAGCCCCAGCATTTT. This sequence encodes CASSSPGLSDGDQPQHF.